The T cell receptor beta chain described here comes from a study of human T cells and chemical hapten exposure. MiXCR was run by TCRdb on the RACE reads, yielding one entry per CDR3 protein. The profile shows more than 150,000 distinct CDR3 sequences, about 25% of them singletons. There are 14 residues in the CDR3. Germline V gene data show CDR1 as DFQATT and CDR2 as SNEGSKA (reference sequence). V shed 4 bases and J shed 1 base, with 14 bases lying between them. Time point here: patch test 3, about 24 weeks after DPC sensitization. The treatment is: therapeutic diphenylcyclopropenone sensitization with weekly scalp DPC.

This specimen consisted of whole blood, obtained in connection with sensitization to the hapten diphenylcyclopropenone (DPC). This sequence joins TRBV20-1 and TRBJ2-7, with D tentatively TRBD1 (6 bases). The origin of this receptor is a woman in her forties with alopecia areata. Some clones in this sample may be carry-over from other donors' samples. The CDR3 loop reads CSATRRDISYEQYF. Written as DNA, the CDR3 is TGCAGTGCTACTCGCCGGGACATATCCTACGAGCAGTACTTC.